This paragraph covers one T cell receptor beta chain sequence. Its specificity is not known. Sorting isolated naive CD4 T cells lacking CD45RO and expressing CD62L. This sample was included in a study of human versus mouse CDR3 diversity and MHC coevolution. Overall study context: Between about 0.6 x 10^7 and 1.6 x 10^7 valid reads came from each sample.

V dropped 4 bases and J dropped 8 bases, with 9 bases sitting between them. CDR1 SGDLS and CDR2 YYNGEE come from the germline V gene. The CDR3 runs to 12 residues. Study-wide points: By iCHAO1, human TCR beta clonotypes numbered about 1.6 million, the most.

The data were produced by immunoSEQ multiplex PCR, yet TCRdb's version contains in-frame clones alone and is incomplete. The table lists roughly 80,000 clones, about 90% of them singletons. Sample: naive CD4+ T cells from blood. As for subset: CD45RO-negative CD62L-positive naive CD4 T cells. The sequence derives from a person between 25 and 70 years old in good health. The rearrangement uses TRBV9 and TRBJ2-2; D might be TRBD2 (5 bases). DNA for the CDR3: TGTGCCAGCAGCACCTCGGGGGGGGAGCTGTTTTTT. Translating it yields CASSTSGGELFF.